A selection of T cell receptor beta chains follows, all from one sample in a study of identical twins' blood T cells. MiXCR, run by TCRdb on the 5' RACE reads, gives a single entry per CDR3 protein. The sample records fewer than 450,000 distinct CDR3 sequences, about 28% being singletons. What was sequenced was PBMCs. Source of these receptors: a woman aged 18-49 years in good health. Each CDR3 is given with its conserved first and last residue. A D gene is named only where the DNA matches it firmly.

d_gene	v_gene	j_gene	CDR3aa
-	TRBV6-5	TRBJ2-1	CASSYSRDYNEQFF
TRBD2	TRBV19	TRBJ2-7	CASSRSGAYEQYF
-	TRBV20-1	TRBJ2-7	CSAISPRHQFYEQYF
-	TRBV7-9	TRBJ1-5	CASSAGDSKPQHF
-	TRBV12-5	TRBJ2-5	CASGFGRMETQYF
-	TRBV27	TRBJ1-5	CASSLKGVGNQPQHF
-	TRBV6-6	TRBJ1-2	CASSYGGNSYGYTF
-	TRBV14	TRBJ1-5	CASSQGNTDQPQHF
-	TRBV12-3/TRBV12-4	TRBJ1-3	CASRQTNTTYF
-	TRBV28	TRBJ1-2	CASSPARTASNYGYTF
-	TRBV12-3/TRBV12-4	TRBJ1-1	CASTKWGEAFF
-	TRBV20-1	TRBJ2-3	CSARDLHSTDTQYF
-	TRBV20-1	TRBJ2-1	CSARWSSYNEQFF
TRBD1	TRBV29-1	TRBJ1-1	CGVRQGLESFF
-	TRBV20-1	TRBJ1-2	CSARRRDKYGHTF
-	TRBV29-1	TRBJ1-2	CSVEDRGTVIKANYGYTF
TRBD1	TRBV12-3/TRBV12-4	TRBJ1-5	CASRLTGTGPSNQPQHF
-	TRBV12-3/TRBV12-4	TRBJ1-5	CASSPRGQNSNQPQHF
-	TRBV7-2	TRBJ2-3	CASSLWGGPDTQYF
-	TRBV28	TRBJ1-4	CASWGAATNEKLFF
-	TRBV11-2	TRBJ2-6	CASSLGWHSGANVLTF
-	TRBV5-1	TRBJ2-1	CASSFDSGATYNEQFF
-	TRBV27	TRBJ1-4	CASSLSRGAATNEKLFF
TRBD1	TRBV19	TRBJ1-2	CASSKAPTGDYGYTF
-	TRBV5-1	TRBJ1-2	CASSLSQRDYGYTF
-	TRBV10-3	TRBJ1-2	CAISGAGNYGYTF
-	TRBV29-1	TRBJ2-7	CSVVLNYEQYF
TRBD1	TRBV13	TRBJ1-2	CASSLGLWIRDRDYGYTF
TRBD1	TRBV7-2	TRBJ1-1	CASSSQGDAFF
-	TRBV20-1	TRBJ1-5	CSARESRGGQPQHF
-	TRBV20-1	TRBJ2-5	CSATRTAQETQYF
-	TRBV10-3	TRBJ1-2	CAIRLAWESNNYGYTF
-	TRBV7-2	TRBJ1-2	CASSLRVIDGYTF
TRBD2	TRBV6-5	TRBJ2-3	CASSLLAGRSGTQYF
-	TRBV6-5	TRBJ1-3	CASRPTGGQGNTIYF
-	TRBV24-1	TRBJ1-5	CATSEGGFNQPQHF
-	TRBV5-6	TRBJ1-4	CASSFRQTNEKLFF
-	TRBV11-2	TRBJ1-2	CASSLVHVRDDNYGYTF
-	TRBV10-3	TRBJ1-2	CAIRGGMYGYTF
TRBD1	TRBV20-1	TRBJ1-5	CSAPRQGVEEPQHF
TRBD1	TRBV27	TRBJ2-7	CASRSGTDRGEQYF
-	TRBV30	TRBJ2-4	CAWSLSGGFTSFDIQYF
TRBD1	TRBV6-5	TRBJ1-1	CASSPPGTATEAFF
TRBD1	TRBV5-1	TRBJ2-7	CASFPGTGVTYEQYF
-	TRBV19	TRBJ2-3	CASSVRDTQYF
TRBD1	TRBV27	TRBJ1-3	CASSRTGEAGNTIYF
TRBD1	TRBV20-1	TRBJ1-2	CSAIHPGQSNYGYTF
-	TRBV11-2	TRBJ2-3	CVSSLDQLPAKYF
TRBD1	TRBV19	TRBJ1-4	CASTHQGAGEKLFF
-	TRBV4-3	TRBJ2-1	CASSQGQGGGSYNEQFF
-	TRBV12-3/TRBV12-4	TRBJ1-6	CASSRDGLNSPLHF
-	TRBV5-6	TRBJ1-2	CASSLSGTQKYGYTF
-	TRBV19	TRBJ1-1	CVSSEGGTEAFF
TRBD2	TRBV18	TRBJ2-2	CASSPSGTRTGELFF
-	TRBV29-1	TRBJ2-4	CSVEGLAKNIQYF
-	TRBV7-9	TRBJ1-5	CASSLGQRQPQHF
-	TRBV6-5	TRBJ1-3	CASSYRRAGGNTIYF
TRBD1	TRBV6-2/TRBV6-3	TRBJ1-2	CASSLQGIQYGYTF
-	TRBV5-1	TRBJ2-1	CASSLKQGNEQFF